This T cell receptor beta chain was sequenced for a study of OX40 agonist ivuxolimab in advanced cancers. About the study: Cancers in dose escalation were hepatocellular, melanoma, renal cell and head and neck. Antecedent anti-PD-1, anti-PD-L1 or anti-CTLA-4 therapy was permissible, with roughly 36% having received some. Study-wide results and caveats: Part of the nonresponder group also had normalized T-cell clonal expansion that was low.

To note about this clone: Its antigen remains unidentified.

Measured with immunoSEQ multiplex PCR; TCRdb has only the in-frame clones, and not every one. The table has 55,000 to 75,000 clones, roughly 90% seen once. The V gene end was trimmed by 1 base and the J gene end by 4 bases; junction bases not matched to a gene: 5. CDR1 and CDR2 from the germline V gene are MRHNA and SNTAGT. There are 16 residues in the CDR3. The sequence was collected from an adult with an advanced solid tumor such as melanoma, head and neck, liver or kidney cancer. This specimen was CD4+ or CD8+ T cells sorted from blood, taken in a trial of the OX40 agonist ivuxolimab. The chain recombines TRBV6-4 with TRBJ2-3; 10 positions agree with TRBD2. The CDR3 DNA reads TGTGCCAGCAGTGACTATGCTAGCGGGAGACCAGATACGCAGTATTTT. The encoded protein is CASSDYASGRPDTQYF.